The 19 T cell receptor beta chains below come from one sample, sequenced in a study of post-analysis software for immune sequencing data. cDNA libraries of TCR beta carried unique molecular identifiers. TCRdb processed the PCR reads anew with MiXCR; each CDR3 protein has one entry. The sample shows roughly 600,000 distinct CDR3 sequences, roughly 47% of them seen only once. These receptors are not linked to any known antigen. Study results and caveats: Patients showed TRBV5-6, TRBV5-1 and TRBV20-1 among 4 or 5 TRBV segments more frequent than in controls.

Sequenced sample: blood. These receptors all come from a girl aged 10 to 17 with multiple sclerosis.

V usage is TRBV20-1 and J usage is TRBJ2-5; the D gene is possibly TRBD2 (5 bases). The CDR3 sequence is 13 residues long. V lost 0 bases, J lost 2 bases, and 7 bases lay in between. Per the germline V gene, CDR1 is DFQATT and CDR2 is SNEGSKA (reference sequence). In DNA, the CDR3 is TGCAGTGCTAGAGACGGGGTTCAAGAGACCCAGTACTTC. Translation: CSARDGVQETQYF.

The chain has TRBV12-3 or TRBV12-4 and TRBJ2-1, with 13 bases fitting TRBD2. V was pared by 4 bases and J by 0 bases, with 9 bases of the junction left unmatched. The CDR3 runs 19 residues. The CDR3 reads CASSSYGRLAGGSYNEQFF. The CDR3 DNA is TGTGCCAGCAGTTCCTACGGACGACTAGCGGGGGGCTCCTACAATGAGCAGTTCTTC.

The gene calls are TRBV5-1 and TRBJ1-1; 7 bases map to TRBD1. Germline assignment: CDR1 SGHRS and CDR2 YFSETQ. V lost 3 bases and J lost 6; bases outside the gene matches: 11. This CDR3 spans 15 amino acids. CDR3 region: CASSSTGTVYSEAFF. The CDR3 nucleotides read TGCGCCAGCAGCTCGACCGGGACAGTCTACTCTGAAGCTTTCTTT.

In its sample, this clonotype was seen a few times. The J gene is TRBJ1-6, the V gene TRBV29-1, with 9 nucleotides matching TRBD1. Germline values: CDR1 SQVTM, CDR2 ANQGSEA. The junction had 5 bases not matched to a gene; V was cut back by 6 bases and J by 8 bases. The CDR3 is made up of 13 amino acids. CDR3 nucleotides: TGCAGCGTGGGACAGGGTTCTGATTCACCCCTCCACTTT. Its translation: CSVGQGSDSPLHF.

This clonotype was recorded at least ten times. V and J are TRBV7-9 and TRBJ1-2; 10 nucleotides align to TRBD1. The CDR3 covers 17 residues. The V and J ends lost 5 bases and 5 bases, in that order; junction bases with no gene match: 14. CDR1 and CDR2 from the germline V gene are SEHNR and FQNEAQ (reference sequence). The CDR3 nucleotides read TGTGCCAGCAGCAGAACCCTTCCCGACAGGGGGCAATATGGCTACACCTTC. Translation gives CASSRTLPDRGQYGYTF.

Notes on this clonotype: The CDR3 carries no conserved terminal phenylalanine or tryptophan, so it likely arises from a read error. The V call is TRBV2, the J call TRBJ2-7; the D is unclear. The V gene lost 0 bases and the J gene lost 7 bases, with 16 bases spanning the gap. CDR1 SNHLY and CDR2 FYNNEI come from the germline V gene. The CDR3 extends over 15 amino acids. For the CDR3, the DNA is TGTGCCAGCAGTGAAGCCCGGACCCTCTATTGGGAGCAGTACCTC. Residues: CASSEARTLYWEQYL.

The chain couples TRBV4-1 to TRBJ2-5; either TRBD1 or TRBD2 may supply D (5 bases each). The germline gives CDR1 MGHRA, CDR2 YSYEKL. This CDR3 is 15 amino acids long. The V end was cut by 4 bases, the J end by 5 bases, with 17 bases between. The chain's CDR3 is CASSLKRSEGETQYF. The CDR3 nucleotides read TGCGCCAGCAGCCTCAAGCGGTCCGAGGGGGAGACCCAGTACTTC.

The rearrangement joins TRBV12-3 or TRBV12-4 to TRBJ2-1; 8 positions match TRBD2. J lost 14 bases, V lost 3 bases, and 6 bases had no gene match. The CDR3 loop spans 12 amino acids. The CDR3 sequence is CASSFGGGRKFF. Written as DNA, the CDR3 is TGTGCCAGCAGTTTCGGGGGGGGGCGGAAGTTCTTC.

The sample holds a few counts of this clonotype. The chain links TRBV12-3 or TRBV12-4 to TRBJ1-5; TRBD1 is a possible D gene (6 bases). With 4 bases removed from V and 0 bases from J, the gap between germline ends came to 13 bases. The CDR3 has 16 residues. CDR3 nucleotides: TGTGCCAGCAGTTCCTACGGACAGAATAGCAATCAGCCCCAGCATTTT. Amino acid sequence: CASSSYGQNSNQPQHF.

The rearrangement links TRBV7-2 to TRBJ2-3; TRBD2 aligns across 9 bases. The V and J ends lost 1 base and 0 bases, in that order; junction bases with no gene match: 5. The germline V gene encodes CDR1 SGHTA and CDR2 FQGNSA. This CDR3 comprises 17 residues. The CDR3 DNA follows: TGTGCCAGCAGCTTAGTTAGCGGGGGTTGGAGCACAGATACGCAGTATTTT. This sequence encodes CASSLVSGGWSTDTQYF.

This clonotype was seen a single time. The junction shows a germline mismatch at one end, possibly a read error. This chain links TRBV7-9 with TRBJ2-3, with 10 positions matching TRBD2. Germline assignment: CDR1 SEHNR and CDR2 FQNEAQ (reference sequence). The CDR3 is made up of 16 amino acids. The DNA of the CDR3 is TGTGCCAGCAGCTCCGCTAGCGGGAGAGAAGGGGATATGCAGTATTTT. This translates into CASSSASGREGDMQYF.

This clonotype was picked up a small number of times. The V and J genes are TRBV6-6 and TRBJ2-4; no definite D call. V gave up 5 bases and J gave up 6 bases, with 5 bases separating them. Germline-derived CDR1 and CDR2 are MNHNY and SVGAGI (reference sequence). This CDR3 is 11 amino acids long. CDR3 protein: CASSGGNIQYF. Written as DNA, the CDR3 is TGTGCCAGCAGTGGCGGAAACATTCAGTACTTC.

This clonotype was detected only once. The conserved closing phenylalanine or tryptophan is absent in this CDR3, likely reflecting a read error. The chain carries TRBV20-1 and TRBJ2-5; 8 bases match TRBD2. This CDR3 is 16 amino acids long. V lost 5 bases, J lost 2 bases, and 13 bases stayed unmatched. Germline V lookup: CDR1 DFQATT, CDR2 SNEGSKA (reference sequence). DNA for the CDR3: TGCAGTGCTCAAAAACGGGGGGGCTCTTTTCAAGAGACCCAGTACTCC. This sequence encodes CSAQKRGGSFQETQYS.

The chain is built from TRBV20-1 and TRBJ1-2; no definite D call. The CDR3 sequence is 14 residues long. V lost 0 bases and J lost 5, with 13 bases in between. Germline CDR1 is DFQATT and CDR2 is SNEGSKA (reference sequence). The CDR3 nucleotides are TGCAGTGCTAGAGAAGACGCGGCTTGGTATGGCTACACCTTC. It translates to CSAREDAAWYGYTF.

V and J are TRBV20-1 and TRBJ1-2; 8 bases match TRBD1. With 3 bases clipped from V and 1 base from J, the junction kept 10 bases outside the gene matches. The CDR3 runs to 16 residues. Per the germline V gene, CDR1 is DFQATT and CDR2 is SNEGSKA (reference sequence). The CDR3 bases are TGCAGTGCTAGTGGGGCTGGACAGGGAGTTAACTATGGCTACACCTTC. Protein: CSASGAGQGVNYGYTF.

This chain connects TRBV7-2 to TRBJ2-7; a possible D gene is TRBD1 (6 bases). The J call may be mistaken, given a closer DNA end match to TRBJ2-5. Germline V gene lookup returns CDR1 SGHTA and CDR2 FQGNSA. The CDR3 runs 14 residues. The CDR3 reads CASSQIGTRETQYF. In DNA, the CDR3 is TGTGCCAGCAGTCAGATCGGGACACGGGAGACCCAGTACTTC.

This chain uses TRBV2 with TRBJ2-5; 7 bases align to TRBD2. V dropped 1 base and J dropped 1; count of bases not matched to a gene: 3. Per germline, CDR1 SNHLY and CDR2 FYNNEI. The CDR3 has 15 amino acids. The CDR3 DNA is TGTGCCAGCAGTGAAGAGTCTAGCGGCCAAGAGACCCAGTACTTC. Amino acid sequence: CASSEESSGQETQYF.

This clonotype was recorded only once. V gene TRBV5-1 combines with J gene TRBJ1-1; perhaps TRBD1 as D (5 bases). V lost 1 base and J lost 8, with 9 bases in between. The CDR3 contains 12 residues. The germline CDR1 and CDR2 sequences are SGHRS and YFSETQ. This CDR3 is CASSLLRGEAFF. CDR3 nucleotides: TGCGCCAGCAGCTTGCTGCGGGGGGAAGCTTTCTTT.

The chain couples TRBV12-3 or TRBV12-4 to TRBJ2-6, with TRBD1 matching over 7 bases. V lost 5 bases and J lost 0; bases outside the gene matches: 7. This CDR3 is 17 amino acids long. CDR3 nucleotides: TGTGCCAGCAGTCGGACAGGACTTCCCTCTGGGGCCAACGTCCTGACTTTC. This codes for CASSRTGLPSGANVLTF.